The 2 T cell receptor beta chains reported below all come from one sample, sequenced in a study of cytomegalovirus exposure and HLA in healthy donors. PCR amplification relied on 60 Vbeta primers (plus 13 Jbeta primers). TCRdb keeps only in-frame clones here, not all; method: immunoSEQ multiplex PCR. This table has some 120,000 clones, around three quarters appearing once. The sequenced sample consisted of PBMCs. The origin of the receptors is a woman younger than 30 in good health and CMV-seropositive.

This chain connects TRBV6-6 to TRBJ1-5; TRBD1 agrees at 8 bases. V shed 7 bases and J 4 bases; nucleotides not matched to a gene: 12. The germline V gene encodes CDR1 MNHNY and CDR2 SVGAGI (reference sequence). CDR3 size: 16 residues. The CDR3 DNA is TGTGCCAGCAAGAAGCCAACAGGGGGAGAGAATCAGCCCCAGCATTTT. Translation gives CASKKPTGGENQPQHF.

V is TRBV7-3 and J is TRBJ2-1, with a tentative D call TRBD1 (6 bases). From germline, CDR1 is SGHTA and CDR2 FQGTGA. The length of the CDR3 is 13 residues. With 5 bases removed from V and 5 bases from J, the gap between germline ends came to 10 bases. The CDR3 region has the DNA TGTGCCAGCAGCCAAGGACAGAACAATGAGCAGTTCTTC. It specifies CASSQGQNNEQFF.